The next 21 T cell receptor beta chains were all read from a single sample in a study of regulatory T cells in long-lasting Graves disease (dated by TCRdb to about 2021). Library prep was done by multiplex PCR. Sequencing instrument: Illumina HiSeq 4000. CDR3 regions were amplified by Arm-PCR with iRepertoire HTBI primers to construct TCR beta libraries. TCRdb reprocessing: public reads trimmed at Q25 with fastp, clones called with MiXCR, in-frame beta chains kept. Here each entry gathers all rows of one CDR3 protein and keeps the most common genes and DNA. In all, the sample holds approximately 690,000 distinct CDR3 sequences, and approximately 31% of those were seen once. The ten biggest clones cover 35% to 55% of the sample. The time point label, as the study defines it: persistent/refractory GD, antithyroid drugs over 5 years with positive TRAb. For both TCR sequencing and RNA sequencing, RNA was extracted from PBMCs using TRIzol.

This specimen was peripheral blood mononuclear cells (PBMCs), taken when the disease was refractory, from a patient treated with antithyroid drugs. These receptors all come from a female donor with Graves disease.

The rearrangement uses TRBV20-1 and TRBJ1-2; the D gene is possibly TRBD1 (6 bases). Trimming removed 6 bases from V and 2 bases from J, with 10 bases in between. CDR1 and CDR2 (germline): DFQATT, SNEGSKA (reference sequence). The CDR3 has 12 amino acids. CDR3 nucleotide sequence: TGCAGTGCGACGGGACAAAACTATGGCTACACCTTC. This codes for CSATGQNYGYTF.

The chain recombines TRBV11-2 with TRBJ1-2; D not resolved. The germline V gene has CDR1 SGHAT and CDR2 FQNNGV. CDR3 length equals 18 residues. Trimming took 0 bases from V and 5 from J, leaving 22 bases between them. This CDR3 is CASSLEGWDKLSGYGYTF. The CDR3 DNA reads TGTGCCAGCAGCTTAGAGGGTTGGGATAAGCTGTCGGGATATGGCTACACCTTC.

This clonotype was counted many times. The genes are TRBV20-1 and TRBJ1-1; 7 bases match TRBD1. CDR1 is DFQATT, CDR2 SNEGSKA, per germline (reference sequence). Germline trimming cut 3 bases from V and 4 bases from J; bases unmatched to any gene: 5. CDR3 length: 13 amino acids. For the CDR3, the DNA is TGCAGTGCTAGCTCAGGGGGTGGCACTGAAGCTTTCTTT. Residues: CSASSGGGTEAFF.

This clonotype has more than one count but fewer than ten. The rearrangement links TRBV20-1 to TRBJ2-4; maybe TRBD1 (6 bases). CDR1 is DFQATT, CDR2 SNEGSKA, per germline (reference sequence). V lost 6 bases and J lost 0, with 12 bases in between. The length of the CDR3 is 14 residues. The CDR3: CSAMTGLAKNIQYF. The DNA for the CDR3 is TGCAGTGCCATGACAGGATTAGCCAAAAACATTCAGTACTTC.

This clonotype appeared many times. The chain links TRBV12-3 or TRBV12-4 to TRBJ1-1; D gene uncertain. The CDR3 has 14 residues. Trimming stripped 3 bases from V and 0 bases from J, with 8 bases between. The CDR3 spells CASSFEGLNTEAFF. Here the CDR3 DNA reads TGTGCCAGCAGTTTCGAGGGCTTGAACACTGAAGCTTTCTTT.

This chain joins TRBV3-1 and TRBJ2-5; 14 bases line up with TRBD2. Germline V gene sequence: CDR1 LGHDT, CDR2 YNNKEL (reference sequence). Unmatched junction bases numbered 8, after V lost 7 bases and J lost 4 bases. This CDR3 spans 16 amino acids. The CDR3, as DNA: TGTGCCAGCATCCAGGGGACTAGCGGGAGTTCAGAGACCCAGTACTTC. The encoded protein is CASIQGTSGSSETQYF.

The CDR3 loop is CASSDLSDSPSSYEQYF. The CDR3 nucleotides read TGTGCCAGCAGTGACTTAAGCGACAGCCCCAGCTCCTACGAGCAGTACTTC. The chain couples TRBV6-1 to TRBJ2-7, with TRBD1 as a possible D gene (5 bases). V was clipped by 3 bases and J by 0 bases, with 18 bases between them. This CDR3 contains 17 residues. Germline CDR1 MNHNS, CDR2 SASEGT.

The chain uses TRBV6-1 and TRBJ1-1, with D tentatively TRBD1 (6 bases). Trimming cost V 11 bases and J 9 bases, with 25 bases left between them. There are 14 residues in the CDR3. Germline assignment: CDR1 MNHNS and CDR2 SASEGT. The chain's CDR3 is CAAWRLRDTGKAFF. CDR3 coding DNA: TGTGCCGCTTGGCGGCTTCGGGACACCGGAAAAGCTTTCTTT.

The rearrangement joins TRBV9 to TRBJ2-7; possibly TRBD1 for D (6 bases). CDR1 is SGDLS, CDR2 YYNGEE, per germline. This CDR3 spans 16 amino acids. Trimming removed 1 base from V and 0 bases from J, with 14 bases in between. The CDR3: CASSVQGPASSYEQYF. CDR3 in DNA: TGTGCCAGCAGCGTACAGGGGCCCGCCTCCTCCTACGAGCAGTACTTC.

This chain connects TRBV20-1 to TRBJ2-1, with D maybe TRBD2 (6 bases). This CDR3 spans 14 amino acids. The V gene lost 6 bases and the J gene lost 5 bases, with 17 bases spanning the gap. Germline V lookup: CDR1 DFQATT, CDR2 SNEGSKA (reference sequence). Here the CDR3 reads CSADLAGRDNEQFF. CDR3 bases: TGCAGTGCGGACCTTGCGGGGAGAGACAATGAGCAGTTCTTC.

This clonotype appeared many times. The chain uses TRBV28 and TRBJ2-7; D could derive from TRBD1 or TRBD2 (5 bases each). Germline CDR1 reads MDHEN; CDR2 reads SYDVKM. V shed 2 bases and J shed 7 bases, with 15 bases lying between them. The CDR3 has 14 residues. In DNA form, the CDR3 reads TGTGCCAGCAGTTTAGGGACCTACATTCTTGAGCAGTACTTC. Translation gives CASSLGTYILEQYF.

The chain carries TRBV29-1 and TRBJ2-5; D not resolved. Germline V gene sequence: CDR1 SQVTM, CDR2 ANQGSEA. This CDR3 comprises 15 residues. V was clipped by 1 base and J by 4 bases, with 16 bases between them. CDR3: CSVEGPSMGPETQYF. The CDR3 region has the DNA TGCAGCGTTGAAGGGCCATCTATGGGCCCAGAGACCCAGTACTTC.

This clonotype was seen repeatedly, ten times or more. The chain is built from TRBV28 and TRBJ1-4, with a tentative D call TRBD1 (5 bases). CDR1 MDHEN and CDR2 SYDVKM come from the germline V gene. The CDR3 sequence is 13 residues long. Trimming pared 8 bases from V and 2 bases from J, leaving 9 bases between. CDR3 sequence: CASWRGTNEKLFF. The CDR3 region has the DNA TGTGCCAGCTGGAGGGGTACTAATGAAAAACTGTTTTTT. The whole variable domain, remainder taken from reference TRBV28 and TRBJ1-4, is DVKVTQSSRYLVKRTGEKVFLECVQDMDHENMFWYRQDPGLGLRLIYFSYDVKMKEKGDIPEGYSVSREKKERFSLILESASTNQTSMYLCASWRGTNEKLFFGSGTQLSVL.

This clonotype was counted a few times. The chain joins TRBV6-5 to TRBJ1-1; 7 bases map to TRBD1. V shed 2 bases and J 3 bases; nucleotides not matched to a gene: 12. CDR1 and CDR2 from the germline V gene are MNHEY and SVGAGI. The CDR3 length is 17 residues. CDR3 nucleotides: TGTGCCAGCAGTTACCCAACAGGGGTGGGAGCGGACACTGAAGCTTTCTTT. Its translation: CASSYPTGVGADTEAFF.

This clonotype was seen only a few times. The chain couples TRBV20-1 to TRBJ1-5, with D possibly being TRBD1 (5 bases). Deletions cut 3 bases from V and 0 bases from J, with 12 bases between. The CDR3 is 15 residues long. Germline CDR1 DFQATT, CDR2 SNEGSKA (reference sequence). CDR3 nucleotide sequence: TGCAGTGCTAGTCCCGACAGTGATAGCAATCAGCCCCAGCATTTT. Translated: CSASPDSDSNQPQHF.

V usage is TRBV4-1 and J usage is TRBJ2-7, with TRBD1 identical over 7 bases. CDR1 is MGHRA, CDR2 YSYEKL, per germline. The CDR3 runs to 15 residues. The J segment lost 5 bases and the V segment lost 3 bases, leaving 10 bases of the junction unmatched. The CDR3 reads CASSQLGTGDHEQYF. Here the CDR3 DNA reads TGCGCCAGCAGCCAGCTTGGTACAGGGGACCACGAGCAGTACTTC.

There are a few counts of this clonotype. The genes are TRBV11-1 and TRBJ2-2; D uncertain. Germline loops: CDR1 SGHAT, CDR2 FQDESV (reference sequence). V shed 2 bases and J shed 6 bases, with 4 bases lying between them. This CDR3 region has 12 residues. The CDR3 reads CASSLSPGELFF. The CDR3 region has the DNA TGTGCCAGCAGCTTATCTCCCGGGGAGCTGTTTTTT.

This clonotype appeared once. The chain uses TRBV30 and TRBJ2-5, with 7 bases aligning to TRBD2. The V gene's germline CDR1 is GTSNPN and CDR2 SVGIG (reference sequence). Trimming removed 4 bases from V and 5 bases from J; junction bases left unmatched: 10. The CDR3 spans 14 residues. In DNA, the CDR3 is TGTGCCTGGAAGCCAGCGGGACTCCTGGAGACCCAGTACTTC. Protein sequence: CAWKPAGLLETQYF.

This clonotype was seen only a few times. This chain connects TRBV3-1 to TRBJ1-5; a possible D gene is TRBD1 (6 bases). From germline, CDR1 is LGHDT and CDR2 YNNKEL (reference sequence). V gave up 4 bases and J gave up 6 bases, with 19 bases separating them. This CDR3 contains 16 residues. CDR3 residues: CASSPQHSQGSQPQHF. CDR3 bases: TGTGCCAGCAGCCCTCAACACTCACAGGGTTCTCAGCCCCAGCATTTT.

The rearrangement links TRBV20-1 to TRBJ1-2, with no clear D. The CDR3 is 16 amino acids. Per germline, CDR1 DFQATT and CDR2 SNEGSKA (reference sequence). V was trimmed by 0 bases and J by 8 bases, leaving 22 bases between them. The CDR3 nucleotides read TGCAGTGCTAGAGATCGGTCGCCGGATCGGTCTAGGGGCTACACCTTC. Its translation: CSARDRSPDRSRGYTF.

There are a few counts of this clonotype. J is TRBJ1-1 and V is TRBV27, with D uncertain. Germline CDR1 MNHEY, CDR2 SMNVEV (reference sequence). V shed 3 bases and J shed 5 bases, with 13 bases lying between them. The CDR3 spans 14 residues. The DNA for the CDR3 is TGTGCCAGCAGTTTCACAAGGACGATAACTGAAGCTTTCTTT. Protein sequence: CASSFTRTITEAFF.